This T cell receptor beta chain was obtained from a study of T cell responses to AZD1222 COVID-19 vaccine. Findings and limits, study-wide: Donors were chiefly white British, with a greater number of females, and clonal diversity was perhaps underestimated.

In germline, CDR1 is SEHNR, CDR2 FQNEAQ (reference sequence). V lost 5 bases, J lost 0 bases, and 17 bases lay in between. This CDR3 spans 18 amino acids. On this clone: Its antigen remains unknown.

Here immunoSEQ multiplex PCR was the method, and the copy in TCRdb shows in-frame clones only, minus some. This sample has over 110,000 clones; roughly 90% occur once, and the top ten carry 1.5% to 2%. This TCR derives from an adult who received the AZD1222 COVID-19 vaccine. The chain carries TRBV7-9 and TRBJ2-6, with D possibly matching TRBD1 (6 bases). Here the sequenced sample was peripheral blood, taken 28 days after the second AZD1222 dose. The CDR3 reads CASSPYLGTNSGANVLTF. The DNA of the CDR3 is TGTGCCAGCAGCCCCTATTTAGGGACAAACTCTGGGGCCAACGTCCTGACTTTC.